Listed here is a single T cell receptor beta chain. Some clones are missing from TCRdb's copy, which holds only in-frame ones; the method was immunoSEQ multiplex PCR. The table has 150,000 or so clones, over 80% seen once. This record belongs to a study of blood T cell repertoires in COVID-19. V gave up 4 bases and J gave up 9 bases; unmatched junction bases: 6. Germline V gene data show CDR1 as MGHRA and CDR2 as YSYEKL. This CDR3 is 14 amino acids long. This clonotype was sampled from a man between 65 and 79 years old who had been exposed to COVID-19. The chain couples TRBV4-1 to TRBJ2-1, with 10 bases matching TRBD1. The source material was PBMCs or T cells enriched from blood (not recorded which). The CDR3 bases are TGCGCCAGCAGCCGGACAGGGGGTGTTGGTGAGCAGTTCTTC. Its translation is CASSRTGGVGEQFF.